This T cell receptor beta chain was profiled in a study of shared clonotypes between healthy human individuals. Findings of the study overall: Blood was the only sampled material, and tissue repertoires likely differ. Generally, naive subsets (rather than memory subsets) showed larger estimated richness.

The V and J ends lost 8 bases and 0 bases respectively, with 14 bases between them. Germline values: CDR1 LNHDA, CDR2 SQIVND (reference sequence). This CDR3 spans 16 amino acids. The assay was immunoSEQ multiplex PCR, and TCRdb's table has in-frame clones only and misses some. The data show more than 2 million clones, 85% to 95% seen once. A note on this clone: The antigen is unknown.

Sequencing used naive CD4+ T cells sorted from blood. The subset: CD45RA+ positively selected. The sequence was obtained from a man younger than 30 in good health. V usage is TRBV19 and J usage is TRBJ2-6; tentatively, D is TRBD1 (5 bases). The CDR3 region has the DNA TGTGCCAGTCGAGGAACAGGAGACTCTGGGGCCAACGTCCTGACTTTC. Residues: CASRGTGDSGANVLTF.